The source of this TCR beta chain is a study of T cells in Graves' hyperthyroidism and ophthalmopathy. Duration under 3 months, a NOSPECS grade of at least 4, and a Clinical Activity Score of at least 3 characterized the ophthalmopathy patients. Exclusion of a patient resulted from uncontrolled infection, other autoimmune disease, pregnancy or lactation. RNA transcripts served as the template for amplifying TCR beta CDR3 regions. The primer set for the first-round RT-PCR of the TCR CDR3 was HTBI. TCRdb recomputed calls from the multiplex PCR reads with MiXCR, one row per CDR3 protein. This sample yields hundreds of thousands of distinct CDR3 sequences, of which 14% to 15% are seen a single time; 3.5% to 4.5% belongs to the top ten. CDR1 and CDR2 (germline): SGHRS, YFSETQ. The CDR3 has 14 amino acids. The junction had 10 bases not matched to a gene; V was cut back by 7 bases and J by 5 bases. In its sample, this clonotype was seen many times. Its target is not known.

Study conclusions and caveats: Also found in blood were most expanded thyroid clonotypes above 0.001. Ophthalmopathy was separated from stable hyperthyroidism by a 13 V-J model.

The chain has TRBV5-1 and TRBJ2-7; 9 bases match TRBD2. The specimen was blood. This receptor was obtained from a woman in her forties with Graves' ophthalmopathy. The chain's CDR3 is CASGEASGNDEQYF. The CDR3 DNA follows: TGCGCCAGCGGGGAGGCTAGCGGGAATGACGAGCAGTACTTC.